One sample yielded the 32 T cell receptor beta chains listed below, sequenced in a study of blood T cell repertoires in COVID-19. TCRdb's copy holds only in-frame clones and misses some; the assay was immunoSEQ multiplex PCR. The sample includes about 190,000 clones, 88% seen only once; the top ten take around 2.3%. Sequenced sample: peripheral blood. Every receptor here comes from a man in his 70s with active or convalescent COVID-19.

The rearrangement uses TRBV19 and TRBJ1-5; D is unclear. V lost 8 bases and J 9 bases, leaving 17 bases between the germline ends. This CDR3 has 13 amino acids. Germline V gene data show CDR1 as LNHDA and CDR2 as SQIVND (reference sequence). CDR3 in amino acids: CASSSTNRGPQHF. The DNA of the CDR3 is TGTGCCAGTTCCTCGACCAATCGGGGGCCCCAGCATTTT.

The CDR3 sequence: CASSPSGGRRGEQFF. DNA of the CDR3: TGCGCCAGCAGCCCTAGTGGGGGGAGGCGGGGTGAGCAGTTCTTC. This chain uses TRBV5-1 with TRBJ2-1, with D possibly matching TRBD2 (6 bases). Germline V gene lookup returns CDR1 SGHRS and CDR2 YFSETQ. The CDR3 covers 15 residues. The V end was cut by 4 bases, the J end by 9 bases, with 20 bases between.

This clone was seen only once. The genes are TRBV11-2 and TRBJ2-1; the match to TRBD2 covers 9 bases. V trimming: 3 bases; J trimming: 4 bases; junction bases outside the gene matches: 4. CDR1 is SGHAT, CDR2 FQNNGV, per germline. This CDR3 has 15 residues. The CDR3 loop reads CASSLRLAAYNEQFF. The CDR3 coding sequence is TGTGCCAGCAGCTTGCGACTAGCGGCGTACAATGAGCAGTTCTTC.

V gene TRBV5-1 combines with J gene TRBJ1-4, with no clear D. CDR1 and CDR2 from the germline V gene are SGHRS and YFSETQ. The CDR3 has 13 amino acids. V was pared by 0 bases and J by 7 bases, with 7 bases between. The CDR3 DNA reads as TGCGCCAGCAGCTTGGGGCAGGTTGAAAAACTGTTTTTT. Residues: CASSLGQVEKLFF. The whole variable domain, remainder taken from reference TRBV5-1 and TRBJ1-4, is KAGVTQTPRYLIKTRGQQVTLSCSPISGHRSVSWYQQTPGQGLQFLFEYFSETQRNKGNFPGRFSGRQFSNSRSEMNVSTLELGDSALYLCASSLGQVEKLFFGSGTQLSVL.

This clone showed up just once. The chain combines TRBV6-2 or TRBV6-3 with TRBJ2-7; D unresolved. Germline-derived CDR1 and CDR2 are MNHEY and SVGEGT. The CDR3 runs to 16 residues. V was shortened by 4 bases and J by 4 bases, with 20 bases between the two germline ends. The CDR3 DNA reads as TGTGCCAGCAGTTTTAATCGCGGCGGCTACTCGTACGAGCAGTACTTC. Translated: CASSFNRGGYSYEQYF.

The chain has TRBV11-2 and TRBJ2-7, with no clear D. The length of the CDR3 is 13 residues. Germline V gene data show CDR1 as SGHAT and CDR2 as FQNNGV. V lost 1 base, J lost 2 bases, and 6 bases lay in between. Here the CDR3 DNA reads TGTGCCAGCAGCTTAGTCCTAGCCTACGAGCAGTACTTC. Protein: CASSLVLAYEQYF.

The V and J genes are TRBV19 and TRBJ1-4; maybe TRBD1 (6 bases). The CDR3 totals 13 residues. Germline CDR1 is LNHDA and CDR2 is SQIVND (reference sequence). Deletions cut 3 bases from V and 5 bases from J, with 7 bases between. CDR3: CASSMQGNEKLFF. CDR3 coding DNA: TGTGCCAGTAGTATGCAGGGGAATGAAAAACTGTTTTTT.

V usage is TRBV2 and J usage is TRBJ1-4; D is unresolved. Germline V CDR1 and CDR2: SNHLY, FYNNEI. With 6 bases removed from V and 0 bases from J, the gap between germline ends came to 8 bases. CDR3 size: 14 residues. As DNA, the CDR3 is TGTGCCAGCAGCGGGAGAACAACTAATGAAAAACTGTTTTTT. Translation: CASSGRTTNEKLFF. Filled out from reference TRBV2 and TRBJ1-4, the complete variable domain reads EPEVTQTPSHQVTQMGQEVILRCVPISNHLYFYWYRQILGQKVEFLVSFYNNEISEKSEIFDDQFSVERPDGSNFTLKIRSTKLEDSAMYFCASSGRTTNEKLFFGSGTQLSVL.

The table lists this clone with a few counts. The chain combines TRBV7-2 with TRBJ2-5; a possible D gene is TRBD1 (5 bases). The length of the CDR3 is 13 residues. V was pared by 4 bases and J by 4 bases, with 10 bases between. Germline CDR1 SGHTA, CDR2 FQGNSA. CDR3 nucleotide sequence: TGTGCCAGCAGCTCCCGACAGAGAGAGACCCAGTACTTC. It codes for CASSSRQRETQYF.

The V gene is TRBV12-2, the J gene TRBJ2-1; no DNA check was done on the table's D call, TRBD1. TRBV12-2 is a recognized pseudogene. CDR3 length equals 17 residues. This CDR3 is CASRCTGTNIDYNEQFF. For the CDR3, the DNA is TGTGCAAGTCGGTGTACAGGGACCAATATCGACTACAATGAGCAGTTCTTC.

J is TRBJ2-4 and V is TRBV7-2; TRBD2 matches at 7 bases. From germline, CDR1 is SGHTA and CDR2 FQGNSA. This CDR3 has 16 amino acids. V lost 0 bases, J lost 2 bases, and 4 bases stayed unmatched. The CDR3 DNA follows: TGTGCCAGCAGCTTAGCGGGAGGGCTGTCCAAAAACATTCAGTACTTC. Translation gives CASSLAGGLSKNIQYF.

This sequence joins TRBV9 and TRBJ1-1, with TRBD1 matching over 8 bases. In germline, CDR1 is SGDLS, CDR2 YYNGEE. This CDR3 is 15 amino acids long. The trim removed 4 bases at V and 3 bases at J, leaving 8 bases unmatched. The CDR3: CASSPRQGMDTEAFF. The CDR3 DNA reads TGTGCCAGCAGCCCCCGACAGGGGATGGACACTGAAGCTTTCTTT.

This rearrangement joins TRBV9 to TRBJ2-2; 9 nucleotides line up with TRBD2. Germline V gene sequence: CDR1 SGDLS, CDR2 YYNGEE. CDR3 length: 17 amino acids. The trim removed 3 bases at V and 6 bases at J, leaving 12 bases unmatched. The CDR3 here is CASSADWRVAGAGELFF. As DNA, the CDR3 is TGTGCCAGCAGCGCCGATTGGCGGGTAGCGGGGGCCGGGGAGCTGTTTTTT.

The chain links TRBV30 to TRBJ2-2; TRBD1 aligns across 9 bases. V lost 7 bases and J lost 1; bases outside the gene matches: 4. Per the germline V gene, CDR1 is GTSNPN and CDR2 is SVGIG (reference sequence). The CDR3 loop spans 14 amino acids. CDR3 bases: TGTGCCTCACCGGGACAGGGGAACACCGGGGAGCTGTTTTTT. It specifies CASPGQGNTGELFF.

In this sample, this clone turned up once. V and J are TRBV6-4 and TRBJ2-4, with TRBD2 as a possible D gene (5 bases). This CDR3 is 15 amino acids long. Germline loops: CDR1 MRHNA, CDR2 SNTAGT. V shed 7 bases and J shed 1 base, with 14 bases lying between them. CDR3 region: CASTPGERAKNIQYF. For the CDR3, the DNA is TGTGCCAGCACCCCTGGGGAGAGGGCCAAAAACATTCAGTACTTC.

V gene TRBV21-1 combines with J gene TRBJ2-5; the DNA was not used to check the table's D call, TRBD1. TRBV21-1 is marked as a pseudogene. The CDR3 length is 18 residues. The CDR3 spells CASSKGGAGGLFGETQYF. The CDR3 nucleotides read TGTGCCAGCAGCAAAGGAGGGGCAGGGGGGTTATTTGGAGAGACCCAGTACTTC.

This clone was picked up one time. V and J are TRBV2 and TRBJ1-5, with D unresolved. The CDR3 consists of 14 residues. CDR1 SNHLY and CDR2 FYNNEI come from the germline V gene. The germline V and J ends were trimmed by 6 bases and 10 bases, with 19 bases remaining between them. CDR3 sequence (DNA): TGTGCCAGCAGCGGCCCCGGCCGGGAGTCACCCCAGCATTTT. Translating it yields CASSGPGRESPQHF.

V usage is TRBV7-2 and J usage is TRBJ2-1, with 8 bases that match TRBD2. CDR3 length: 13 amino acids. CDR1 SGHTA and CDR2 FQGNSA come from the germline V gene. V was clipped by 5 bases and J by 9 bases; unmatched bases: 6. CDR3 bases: TGTGCCAGCAGCCTCGGGAGGGCGAGTGAGCAGTTCTTC. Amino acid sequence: CASSLGRASEQFF.

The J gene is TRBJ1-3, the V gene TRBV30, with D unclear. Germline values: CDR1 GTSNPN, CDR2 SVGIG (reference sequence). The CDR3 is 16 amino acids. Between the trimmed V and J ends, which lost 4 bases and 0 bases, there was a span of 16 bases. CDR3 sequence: CAWTFASTISGNTIYF. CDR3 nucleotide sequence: TGTGCCTGGACATTTGCCTCGACAATCTCTGGAAACACCATATATTTT.

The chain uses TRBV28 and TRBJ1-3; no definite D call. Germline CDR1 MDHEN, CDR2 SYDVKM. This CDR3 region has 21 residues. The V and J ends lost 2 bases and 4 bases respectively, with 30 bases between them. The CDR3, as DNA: TGTGCCAGCAGTTTACCACCCTCGTGGTCAAAACCAACTTTAACGGGAAACACCATATATTTT. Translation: CASSLPPSWSKPTLTGNTIYF.

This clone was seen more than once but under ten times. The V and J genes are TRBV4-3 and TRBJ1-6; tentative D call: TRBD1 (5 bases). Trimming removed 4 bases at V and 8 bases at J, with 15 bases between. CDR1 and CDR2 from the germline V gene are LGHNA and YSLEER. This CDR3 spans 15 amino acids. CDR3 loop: CASSPLARVDSPLHF. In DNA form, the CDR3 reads TGCGCCAGCAGCCCCCTCGCCAGGGTTGATTCACCCCTCCACTTT.

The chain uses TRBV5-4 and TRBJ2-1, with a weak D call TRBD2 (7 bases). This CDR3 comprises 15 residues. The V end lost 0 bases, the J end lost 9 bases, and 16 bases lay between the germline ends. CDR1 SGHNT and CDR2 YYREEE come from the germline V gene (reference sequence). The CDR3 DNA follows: TGTGCCAGCAGCTTGGATTCGGGGGGCCTAGGTGAGCAGTTCTTC. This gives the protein CASSLDSGGLGEQFF.

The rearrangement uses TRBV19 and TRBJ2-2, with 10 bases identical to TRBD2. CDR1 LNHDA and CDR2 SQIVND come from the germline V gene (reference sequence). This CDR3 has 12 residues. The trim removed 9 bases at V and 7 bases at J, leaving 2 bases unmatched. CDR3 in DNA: TGTGCCAGCCGACTAGCGGGCGGGGAGCTGTTTTTT. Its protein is CASRLAGGELFF.

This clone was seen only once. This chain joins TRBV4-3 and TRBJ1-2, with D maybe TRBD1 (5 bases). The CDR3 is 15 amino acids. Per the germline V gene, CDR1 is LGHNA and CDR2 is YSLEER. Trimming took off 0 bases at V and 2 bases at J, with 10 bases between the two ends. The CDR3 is CASSQERGLNYGYTF. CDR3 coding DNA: TGCGCCAGCAGCCAAGAGCGGGGCCTCAACTATGGCTACACCTTC.

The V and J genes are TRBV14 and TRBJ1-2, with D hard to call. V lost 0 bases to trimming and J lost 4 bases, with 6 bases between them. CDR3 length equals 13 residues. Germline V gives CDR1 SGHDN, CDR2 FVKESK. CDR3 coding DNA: TGTGCCAGCAGCCAAGAGGCCACCTATGGCTACACCTTC. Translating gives CASSQEATYGYTF.

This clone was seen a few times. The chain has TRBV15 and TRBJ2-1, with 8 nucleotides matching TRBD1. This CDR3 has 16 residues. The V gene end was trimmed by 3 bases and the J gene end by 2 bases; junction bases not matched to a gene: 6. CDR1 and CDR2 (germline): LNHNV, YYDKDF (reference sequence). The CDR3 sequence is CATSSPVTGAYNEQFF. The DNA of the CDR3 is TGTGCCACCAGCAGTCCAGTGACAGGGGCCTACAATGAGCAGTTCTTC.

CDR3 DNA sequence: TGTGCCAGCAGCTTAACCCAATCAGGGGGCCAACCCTACGAGCAGTACTTC. This translates into CASSLTQSGGQPYEQYF. V is TRBV11-2 and J is TRBJ2-7; TRBD1 matches at 8 bases. The CDR3 covers 17 residues. Germline lookup yields CDR1 SGHAT and CDR2 FQNNGV. V shed 2 bases, J shed 2 bases, and the junction held 11 bases outside the gene matches.

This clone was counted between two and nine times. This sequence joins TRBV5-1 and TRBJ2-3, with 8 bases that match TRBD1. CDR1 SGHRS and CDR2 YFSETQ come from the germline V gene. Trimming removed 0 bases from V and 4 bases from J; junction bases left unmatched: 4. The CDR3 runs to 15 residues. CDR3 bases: TGCGCCAGCAGCTTGGCCCGGACAGGGCCAGATACGCAGTATTTT. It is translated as CASSLARTGPDTQYF.

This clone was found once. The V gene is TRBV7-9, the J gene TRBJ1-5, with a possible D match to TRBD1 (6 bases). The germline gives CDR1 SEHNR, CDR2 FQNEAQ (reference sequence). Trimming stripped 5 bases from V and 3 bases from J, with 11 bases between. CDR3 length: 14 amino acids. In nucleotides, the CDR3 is TGTGCCAGCAGCCCGGTGGGACACAATCAGCCCCAGCATTTT. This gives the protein CASSPVGHNQPQHF.

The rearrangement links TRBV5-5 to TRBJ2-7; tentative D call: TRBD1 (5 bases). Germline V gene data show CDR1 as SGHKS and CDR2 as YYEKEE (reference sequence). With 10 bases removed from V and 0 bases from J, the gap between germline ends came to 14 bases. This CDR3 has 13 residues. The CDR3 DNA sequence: TGTGCCGGACAAAGGAGCGTCTCCTACGAGCAGTACTTC. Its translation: CAGQRSVSYEQYF. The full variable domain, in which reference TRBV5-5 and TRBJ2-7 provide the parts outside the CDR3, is DAGVTQSPTHLIKTRGQQVTLRCSPISGHKSVSWYQQVLGQGPQFIFQYYEKEERGRGNFPDRFSARQFPNYSSELNVNALLLGDSALYLCAGQRSVSYEQYFGPGTRLTVT.

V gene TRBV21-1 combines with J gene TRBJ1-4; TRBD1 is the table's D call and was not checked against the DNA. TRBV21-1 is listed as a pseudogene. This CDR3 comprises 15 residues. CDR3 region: CASRAEDRVDEKLFF. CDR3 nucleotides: TGTGCCAGCCGCGCAGAGGACAGGGTAGATGAAAAACTGTTTTTT.

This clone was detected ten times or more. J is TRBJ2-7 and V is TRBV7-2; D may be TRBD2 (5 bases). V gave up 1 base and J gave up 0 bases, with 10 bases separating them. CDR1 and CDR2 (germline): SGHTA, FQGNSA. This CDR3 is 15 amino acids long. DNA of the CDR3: TGTGCCAGCAGCTTAGGGCCGGGATTCTCCTACGAGCAGTACTTC. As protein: CASSLGPGFSYEQYF.